This is a list of T cell receptor beta chains from one sample in a study of T cell responses to AZD1222 COVID-19 vaccine. This table comes from immunoSEQ multiplex PCR, and its TCRdb copy is limited to in-frame clones, with some not included. The table lists more than 90,000 clones, more than 85% of them singletons. The specimen was peripheral blood, collected 28 days after the second AZD1222 dose. The receptors shown here come from an adult who received the AZD1222 COVID-19 vaccine. Both conserved end residues are part of each CDR3. Fields, in order: D gene, clone size, J gene, V gene, CDR3 protein, CDR3 DNA. The D gene is left open where the match is weak. A clone size is listed for some rows: how often the clone was seen (once, few, many), or a class if it is expanded.

d_gene: -
abundance: -
j_gene: TRBJ1-5
v_gene: TRBV24-1
CDR3aa: CATSDLQGPEDSNQPQHF
CDR3nt: TGTGCCACCAGTGATTTGCAGGGGCCTGAGGATAGCAATCAGCCCCAGCATTTT

d_gene: TRBD1
abundance: -
j_gene: TRBJ1-2
v_gene: TRBV5-1
CDR3aa: CASSLGGTALYGYTF
CDR3nt: TGCGCCAGCAGCTTGGGGGGGACAGCACTATATGGCTACACCTTC

d_gene: -
abundance: -
j_gene: TRBJ1-1
v_gene: TRBV29-1
CDR3aa: CSVEGRMNTEAFF
CDR3nt: TGCAGCGTCGAGGGGCGAATGAACACTGAAGCTTTCTTT

d_gene: TRBD2
abundance: -
j_gene: TRBJ2-5
v_gene: TRBV5-4
CDR3aa: CASSLTSGGQETQYF
CDR3nt: TGTGCCAGCAGCTTGACTAGCGGGGGCCAAGAGACCCAGTACTTC

d_gene: TRBD2
abundance: -
j_gene: TRBJ2-2
v_gene: TRBV19
CDR3aa: CASSTRLAGGSYTGELFF
CDR3nt: TGTGCCAGTAGCACCAGACTAGCGGGGGGATCATACACCGGGGAGCTGTTTTTT

d_gene: TRBD1
abundance: once
j_gene: TRBJ1-4
v_gene: TRBV12-3/TRBV12-4
CDR3aa: CASTGDSEKLFF
CDR3nt: TGTGCCAGCACCGGGGACAGCGAAAAACTGTTTTTT

d_gene: -
abundance: -
j_gene: TRBJ2-1
v_gene: TRBV6-2/TRBV6-3
CDR3aa: CASSYRHEQFF
CDR3nt: TGTGCCAGCAGTTACAGGCATGAGCAGTTCTTC

d_gene: -
abundance: -
j_gene: TRBJ1-5
v_gene: TRBV5-1
CDR3aa: CASSLAGDQPQHF
CDR3nt: TGCGCCAGCAGCTTGGCAGGGGATCAGCCCCAGCATTTT

d_gene: -
abundance: -
j_gene: TRBJ2-3
v_gene: TRBV7-7
CDR3aa: CASSFRPGTDTQYF
CDR3nt: TGTGCTAGCAGCTTTAGGCCTGGGACAGATACGCAGTATTTT

d_gene: -
abundance: -
j_gene: TRBJ1-4
v_gene: TRBV7-9
CDR3aa: CASSSNRATNEKLFF
CDR3nt: TGTGCCAGCAGCTCCAACAGAGCAACTAATGAAAAACTGTTTTTT

d_gene: -
abundance: -
j_gene: TRBJ2-5
v_gene: TRBV5-6
CDR3aa: CASSLGNRAQETQYF
CDR3nt: TGTGCCAGCAGCTTGGGGAACAGGGCCCAAGAGACCCAGTACTTC

d_gene: -
abundance: -
j_gene: TRBJ1-1
v_gene: TRBV5-1
CDR3aa: CASSSPGSSNTEAFF
CDR3nt: TGCGCCAGCAGCAGTCCGGGGAGCTCTAACACTGAAGCTTTCTTT

d_gene: -
abundance: -
j_gene: TRBJ1-1
v_gene: TRBV13
CDR3aa: CASSPGDPRAFF
CDR3nt: TGTGCCAGCAGCCCGGGGGACCCACGAGCTTTCTTT

d_gene: -
abundance: -
j_gene: TRBJ1-2
v_gene: TRBV18
CDR3aa: CASSPREPYTYGYTF
CDR3nt: TGTGCCAGCTCACCAAGGGAGCCCTACACCTATGGCTACACCTTC

d_gene: TRBD1
abundance: -
j_gene: TRBJ1-6
v_gene: TRBV2
CDR3aa: CASSRGQVSANSPLHF
CDR3nt: TGTGCCAGCAGTCGGGGACAGGTCTCCGCTAATTCACCCCTCCACTTT

d_gene: -
abundance: -
j_gene: TRBJ2-7
v_gene: TRBV28
CDR3aa: CASSLRQGLSSYEQYF
CDR3nt: TGTGCCAGCAGTTTGCGGCAGGGCCTAAGCTCCTACGAGCAGTACTTC

d_gene: -
abundance: once
j_gene: TRBJ2-7
v_gene: TRBV3-1/TRBV3-2
CDR3aa: CASSQPLGASSYEQYF
CDR3nt: TGTGCCAGCAGCCAACCCCTGGGAGCTAGCTCCTACGAGCAGTACTTC

d_gene: -
abundance: -
j_gene: TRBJ1-4
v_gene: TRBV28
CDR3aa: CASSSGTNEKLFF
CDR3nt: TGTGCCAGCAGTAGTGGTACTAATGAAAAACTGTTTTTT

d_gene: TRBD1
abundance: -
j_gene: TRBJ1-2
v_gene: TRBV19
CDR3aa: CASSLGQLMGYTF
CDR3nt: TGTGCCAGTAGTCTGGGACAGCTTATGGGCTACACCTTC

d_gene: -
abundance: -
j_gene: TRBJ2-7
v_gene: TRBV7-8
CDR3aa: CASSPTSYEQYF
CDR3nt: TGTGCCAGCAGCCCCACCTCCTACGAGCAGTACTTC

d_gene: TRBD1
abundance: -
j_gene: TRBJ1-5
v_gene: TRBV7-9
CDR3aa: CASEDSTGFGQPQHF
CDR3nt: TGTGCCAGCGAAGACTCGACAGGGTTCGGGCAGCCCCAGCATTTT

d_gene: -
abundance: -
j_gene: TRBJ2-1
v_gene: TRBV28
CDR3aa: CASGYNEQFF
CDR3nt: TGTGCCAGCGGCTACAATGAGCAGTTCTTC

d_gene: -
abundance: -
j_gene: TRBJ2-7
v_gene: TRBV6-5
CDR3aa: CATRLALQAYEQYF
CDR3nt: TGTGCCACCCGCTTAGCGTTACAAGCCTACGAGCAGTACTTC

d_gene: -
abundance: -
j_gene: TRBJ2-3
v_gene: TRBV4-1
CDR3aa: CASSQETGFTDTQYF
CDR3nt: TGCGCCAGCAGCCAAGAAACAGGGTTTACAGATACGCAGTATTTT

d_gene: -
abundance: -
j_gene: TRBJ2-7
v_gene: TRBV12-1
CDR3aa: CASSFGGSGGPYEQYF
CDR3nt: TGTGCCAGCAGCTTTGGCGGTAGCGGGGGCCCCTACGAGCAGTACTTC

d_gene: -
abundance: -
j_gene: TRBJ1-1
v_gene: TRBV30
CDR3aa: CAWSDLARDNTEAFF
CDR3nt: TGTGCCTGGAGTGACTTGGCCAGGGACAACACTGAAGCTTTCTTT

d_gene: -
abundance: -
j_gene: TRBJ2-7
v_gene: TRBV2
CDR3aa: CASSENRDSYEQYF
CDR3nt: TGTGCCAGCAGTGAAAATAGAGACAGCTACGAGCAGTACTTC

d_gene: -
abundance: -
j_gene: TRBJ1-1
v_gene: TRBV11-1
CDR3aa: CASSQGFYPEAFF
CDR3nt: TGTGCCAGCAGCCAGGGATTTTACCCTGAAGCTTTCTTT

d_gene: -
abundance: -
j_gene: TRBJ1-3
v_gene: TRBV19
CDR3aa: CATNSGASGNAIYF
CDR3nt: TGTGCCACAAATTCCGGCGCCTCTGGAAACGCCATATATTTT

d_gene: -
abundance: once
j_gene: TRBJ2-1
v_gene: TRBV20-1
CDR3aa: CSASRPGNEQFF
CDR3nt: TGCAGTGCTAGTCGGCCTGGGAATGAGCAGTTCTTC

d_gene: TRBD1
abundance: -
j_gene: TRBJ1-1
v_gene: TRBV3-1/TRBV3-2
CDR3aa: CASSQSDRENTEAFF
CDR3nt: TGTGCCAGCAGCCAATCCGACAGGGAGAACACTGAAGCTTTCTTT

d_gene: -
abundance: -
j_gene: TRBJ1-6
v_gene: TRBV7-9
CDR3aa: CASSLVDRSPLHF
CDR3nt: TGTGCCAGCAGCTTAGTGGACCGTTCACCCCTCCACTTT

d_gene: TRBD1
abundance: -
j_gene: TRBJ2-2
v_gene: TRBV7-2
CDR3aa: CASSSRQGGTGELFF
CDR3nt: TGTGCCAGCAGCTCTAGACAGGGTGGCACCGGGGAGCTGTTTTTT

d_gene: -
abundance: few
j_gene: TRBJ2-1
v_gene: TRBV6-5
CDR3aa: CASSTGWGEQFF
CDR3nt: TGTGCCAGCAGTACAGGGTGGGGTGAGCAGTTCTTC